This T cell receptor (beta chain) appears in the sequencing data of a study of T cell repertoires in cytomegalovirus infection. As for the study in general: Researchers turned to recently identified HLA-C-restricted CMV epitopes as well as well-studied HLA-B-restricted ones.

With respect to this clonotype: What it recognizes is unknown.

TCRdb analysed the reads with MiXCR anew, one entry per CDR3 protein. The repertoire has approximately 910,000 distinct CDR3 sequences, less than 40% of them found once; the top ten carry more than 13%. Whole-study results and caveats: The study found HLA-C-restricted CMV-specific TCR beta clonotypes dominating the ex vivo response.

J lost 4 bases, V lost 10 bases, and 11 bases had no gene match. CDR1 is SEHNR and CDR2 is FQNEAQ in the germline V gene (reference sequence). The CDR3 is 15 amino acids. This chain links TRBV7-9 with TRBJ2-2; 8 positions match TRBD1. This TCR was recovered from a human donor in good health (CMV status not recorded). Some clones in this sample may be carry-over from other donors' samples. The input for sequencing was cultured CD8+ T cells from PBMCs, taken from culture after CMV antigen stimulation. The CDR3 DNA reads TGTGCCATCCCACGGACAGGGCTGTTCACCGGGGAGCTGTTTTTT. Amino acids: CAIPRTGLFTGELFF.